This entry lists 26 T cell receptor beta chains sequenced from one sample in a study of blood T cells in healthy people across ages. Alongside a J-beta primer mix, a sample-barcoded 5' primer served in a second PCR lasting roughly 7 to 11 cycles. TCRdb fed the 5' RACE reads into MiXCR, producing one record per CDR3 protein. The repertoire includes about 900,000 distinct CDR3 sequences, 55% to 65% of them detected once, and about a quarter sits in the top ten. Sequencing was done on a sample of blood. The receptors originated from a man younger than 40 in good health.

This chain connects TRBV6-2 or TRBV6-3 to TRBJ2-5; a possible D gene is TRBD2 (5 bases). CDR3 length: 14 amino acids. The V gene's germline CDR1 is MNHEY and CDR2 SVGEGT. V lost 4 bases, J lost 4 bases, and 13 bases lay in between. CDR3 loop: CASSFLGLLETQYF. Here the CDR3 DNA reads TGTGCCAGCAGTTTTCTCGGACTTTTAGAGACCCAGTACTTC.

The chain uses TRBV4-3 and TRBJ2-4; 7 nucleotides agree with TRBD1. V lost 1 base to trimming and J lost 6 bases; unmatched junction nucleotides: 9. CDR1 and CDR2 from the germline V gene are LGHNA and YSLEER. This CDR3 spans 16 amino acids. The CDR3 DNA reads TGCGCCAGCAGCCAAGGGGCAGGGGGAATTGGAAACATTCAGTACTTC. Protein product: CASSQGAGGIGNIQYF.

This chain uses TRBV7-2 with TRBJ1-5, with 7 bases fitting TRBD1. The ends lost 5 bases at V and 6 bases at J; junction bases unmatched: 4. CDR1 is SGHTA and CDR2 is FQGNSA in the germline V gene. The CDR3 length is 13 residues. CDR3 sequence reads: CASSPEGAQPQHF. The CDR3 region has the DNA TGTGCCAGCAGCCCAGAGGGGGCTCAGCCCCAGCATTTT.

The rearrangement joins TRBV7-9 to TRBJ2-1; tentatively, D is TRBD2 (5 bases). CDR1 SEHNR and CDR2 FQNEAQ come from the germline V gene (reference sequence). The CDR3 consists of 14 residues. V was clipped by 2 bases and J by 8 bases, with 13 bases between them. CDR3 loop: CASSLYGELDEQFF. CDR3 DNA sequence: TGTGCCAGCAGCTTATACGGGGAGTTGGATGAGCAGTTCTTC.

A single count supports this clonotype. The rearrangement joins TRBV20-1 to TRBJ1-6; TRBD1 matches at 8 bases. The CDR3 is 16 residues long. In germline, CDR1 is DFQATT, CDR2 SNEGSKA (reference sequence). Trimming removed 4 bases from V and 9 bases from J; junction bases left unmatched: 14. The CDR3 protein is CSATPNRGSFGSPLHF. In DNA form, the CDR3 reads TGCAGTGCTACCCCAAACAGGGGGTCCTTTGGTTCACCCCTCCACTTT.

The rearrangement joins TRBV4-2 to TRBJ2-5; 7 bases agree with TRBD1. The assigned J gene may be wrong: the sequence end matches TRBJ2-7 better. Germline-derived CDR1 and CDR2 are LGHNA and YNFKEQ. This CDR3 contains 17 residues. The CDR3 DNA reads TGTGCCAGCAGCCAAGAGCAAACGGGACAGTCCTTCGACGAGCAGTACTTC. Its translation is CASSQEQTGQSFDEQYF.

V usage is TRBV6-2 or TRBV6-3 and J usage is TRBJ2-7, with a tentative D call TRBD1 (5 bases). CDR3 length: 14 amino acids. Germline loops: CDR1 MNHEY, CDR2 SVGEGT. The V end lost 7 bases, the J end lost 5 bases, and 18 bases lay between the germline ends. DNA for the CDR3: TGTGCCAGCAACTTACGTGAAGACAGCCACGAGCAGTACTTC. This sequence encodes CASNLREDSHEQYF.

In its sample, this clonotype was seen many times. This CDR3 is CSVRNRGHEQYF. The DNA for the CDR3 is TGCAGCGTACGTAACAGGGGCCACGAGCAGTACTTC. V and J are TRBV29-1 and TRBJ2-7; 7 positions match TRBD1. Per germline, CDR1 SQVTM and CDR2 ANQGSEA. The V and J ends lost 6 bases and 5 bases, in that order; junction bases with no gene match: 7. The CDR3 runs to 12 residues.

The chain uses TRBV20-1 and TRBJ1-1; unclear D gene. Germline V lookup: CDR1 DFQATT, CDR2 SNEGSKA (reference sequence). The CDR3 is 12 residues long. Trimming removed 6 bases at V and 3 bases at J, with 11 bases between. CDR3 in amino acids: CSALDWHTEAFF. In nucleotides, the CDR3 is TGCAGTGCCCTTGATTGGCACACTGAAGCTTTCTTT.

This sequence joins TRBV2 and TRBJ2-3; D unclear. Germline assignment: CDR1 SNHLY and CDR2 FYNNEI. The CDR3 runs to 16 residues. V shed 10 bases and J shed 1 base, with 21 bases lying between them. The CDR3 nucleotides read TGTGCCACCAGCCCGACGCCTGGATATGGCACAGATACGCAGTATTTT. It is translated as CATSPTPGYGTDTQYF.

In nucleotides, the CDR3 is TGCGCCAGCAGCCAACATATACTAGCTCAACTCACAGATACGCAGTATTTT. Translation: CASSQHILAQLTDTQYF. The chain recombines TRBV4-3 with TRBJ2-3; tentatively, D is TRBD2 (6 bases). Germline V gene sequence: CDR1 LGHNA, CDR2 YSLEER. Between the trimmed V and J ends, which lost 2 bases and 2 bases, there was a span of 17 bases. The CDR3 totals 17 residues.

V gene TRBV4-2 combines with J gene TRBJ2-3; D is unclear. The CDR3 loop spans 15 amino acids. Germline V lookup: CDR1 LGHNA, CDR2 YNFKEQ. Trimming removed 0 bases at V and 0 bases at J, with 7 bases between. The CDR3 DNA follows: TGTGCCAGCAGCCAAGACGGTACTAGCACAGATACGCAGTATTTT. The encoded protein is CASSQDGTSTDTQYF.

The chain is built from TRBV28 and TRBJ1-3, with D uncertain. The CDR3 is 14 residues long. Germline V CDR1 and CDR2: MDHEN, SYDVKM. Trimming removed 6 bases at V and 8 bases at J, with 17 bases between. DNA of the CDR3: TGTGCCAGCAGGCCACAGAATTTTTTGGACACCATATATTTT. Its protein product is CASRPQNFLDTIYF.

The chain links TRBV15 to TRBJ1-4; D gene unclear. Trimming left V 3 bases short and J 8 bases short, with 10 bases between. Per the germline V gene, CDR1 is LNHNV and CDR2 is YYDKDF (reference sequence). This CDR3 has 13 amino acids. The CDR3, as DNA: TGTGCCACCAGCAGGAAAATAGACGAAAAACTGTTTTTT. It specifies CATSRKIDEKLFF. Variable domain in full (rest from reference TRBV15 and TRBJ1-4): DAMVIQNPRYQVTQFGKPVTLSCSQTLNHNVMYWYQQKSSQAPKLLFHYYDKDFNNEADTPDNFQSRRPNTSFCFLDIRSPGLGDTAMYLCATSRKIDEKLFFGSGTQLSVL.

There are many counts of this clonotype. The chain is built from TRBV30 and TRBJ1-1; perhaps TRBD1 as D (6 bases). The germline V and J ends were trimmed by 1 base and 1 base, with 7 bases remaining between them. From germline, CDR1 is GTSNPN and CDR2 SVGIG (reference sequence). CDR3 length: 13 residues. CDR3 nucleotide sequence: TGTGCCTGGAGTGCGACAGGGAACACTGAAGCTTTCTTT. Protein product: CAWSATGNTEAFF.

This clonotype was counted a few times. This sequence joins TRBV28 and TRBJ2-4; 10 bases line up with TRBD1. The DNA end is more similar to TRBJ2-7, so the J call may be wrong. This CDR3 has 17 amino acids. Germline loops: CDR1 MDHEN, CDR2 SYDVKM. The CDR3 loop reads CASSPMTGGIYRVEQYF. The CDR3 DNA follows: TGTGCCAGCAGTCCCATGACAGGGGGCATCTATCGGGTCGAGCAGTACTTC.

The chain uses TRBV4-3 and TRBJ2-1; no definite D call. This CDR3 spans 13 amino acids. CDR1 and CDR2 (germline): LGHNA, YSLEER. Trimming stripped 1 base from V and 4 bases from J, with 5 bases between. The CDR3 sequence is CASSQVYYNEQFF. The CDR3 DNA sequence: TGCGCCAGCAGCCAAGTTTATTACAATGAGCAGTTCTTC.

The CDR3 region is CASRGLLNTGELFF. CDR3 nucleotide sequence: TGTGCCAGTAGGGGACTGCTGAACACCGGGGAGCTGTTTTTT. This chain uses TRBV6-6 with TRBJ2-2; TRBD2 might be the D (6 bases). There are 14 residues in the CDR3. Germline V gene data show CDR1 as MNHNY and CDR2 as SVGAGI (reference sequence). The V end was cut by 9 bases, the J end by 1 base, with 12 bases between.

The chain has TRBV28 and TRBJ2-3; TRBD2 might be the D (7 bases). Germline V gene data show CDR1 as MDHEN and CDR2 as SYDVKM. This CDR3 has 16 residues. Trimming left V 5 bases short and J 6 bases short, with 21 bases between. CDR3 in DNA: TGTGCCAGCAGTCCCCCCGGCGGGGGCCCCGTGGATACGCAGTATTTT. Its translation is CASSPPGGGPVDTQYF.

The chain carries TRBV3-1 and TRBJ2-7; D possibly uses TRBD1 or TRBD2 (5 bases each). CDR3 length: 17 amino acids. Trimming took off 0 bases at V and 1 base at J, with 16 bases between the two ends. Germline CDR1 reads LGHDT; CDR2 reads YNNKEL (reference sequence). The CDR3 sequence: CASSQDPPLGGSYEQYF. The CDR3 region has the DNA TGTGCCAGCAGCCAAGATCCCCCTCTTGGGGGATCCTACGAGCAGTACTTC.

The gene calls are TRBV7-9 and TRBJ2-1; 7 bases align to TRBD2. V lost 3 bases and J lost 7; bases outside the gene matches: 6. This CDR3 spans 14 amino acids. Germline V CDR1 and CDR2: SEHNR, FQNEAQ (reference sequence). The CDR3 is CASSFGLAVNEQFF. In DNA, the CDR3 is TGTGCCAGCAGCTTTGGGCTAGCGGTGAATGAGCAGTTCTTC.

The rearrangement links TRBV6-2 or TRBV6-3 to TRBJ2-1; weak D call: TRBD1 (5 bases). This CDR3 has 15 residues. Trimming stripped 10 bases from V and 2 bases from J, with 18 bases between. From germline, CDR1 is MNHEY and CDR2 SVGEGT. CDR3 residues: CATGRGPSPYNEQFF. The CDR3 region has the DNA TGTGCCACTGGTAGGGGCCCTTCGCCCTACAATGAGCAGTTCTTC.

The rearrangement joins TRBV6-5 to TRBJ2-2; TRBD2 aligns across 9 bases. Germline V lookup: CDR1 MNHEY, CDR2 SVGAGI. CDR3 length equals 17 residues. V was pared by 1 base and J by 7 bases, with 10 bases of the junction left unmatched. CDR3 coding DNA: TGTGCCAGCAGTTACTTGGCACCGGGACTAGCAGTCGGGGAGCTGTTTTTT. Translation: CASSYLAPGLAVGELFF.

This chain joins TRBV30 and TRBJ2-3; D perhaps matches TRBD2 (5 bases). V was shortened by 3 bases and J by 0 bases, with 10 bases between the two germline ends. Germline CDR1 reads GTSNPN; CDR2 reads SVGIG (reference sequence). The CDR3 extends over 14 amino acids. The CDR3 DNA is TGTGCCTGGAGCGGAGGCCTAAGCACAGATACGCAGTATTTT. This codes for CAWSGGLSTDTQYF.

This sequence joins TRBV7-9 and TRBJ2-7; 10 bases are shared with TRBD2. Matching the DNA end better, TRBJ2-5 makes the J call doubtful. Germline CDR1 reads SEHNR; CDR2 reads FQNEAQ (reference sequence). CDR3 size: 16 residues. The CDR3 region has the DNA TGTGCCAGCAGCTTAGTTCTAGCGGGGGTCTTAAAGACCCAGTACTTC. Amino acids: CASSLVLAGVLKTQYF.

This chain connects TRBV20-1 to TRBJ1-2; D remains ambiguous. Germline V gene data show CDR1 as DFQATT and CDR2 as SNEGSKA (reference sequence). V dropped 3 bases and J dropped 3 bases, with 14 bases sitting between them. The CDR3 runs to 14 residues. The CDR3 DNA reads TGCAGTGCTAGCAGGTCGTCGGTCCACTATGGCTACACCTTC. It specifies CSASRSSVHYGYTF.